The source of this T cell receptor beta chain is a study of neoadjuvant anti-PD-1 for oral cavity cancer. Across the study: Patients without progression received a fourth nivolumab dose around day 43, then surgical resection on days 50-56.

The repertoire was sequenced with immunoSEQ multiplex PCR; TCRdb's copy has only in-frame clones and lacks some. The sample shows about 14,000 clones, 62% of them seen only once. CDR3 size: 13 residues. Germline V gene lookup returns CDR1 ENHRY and CDR2 SYGVKD. V lost 3 bases to trimming and J lost 11 bases, with 16 bases between them. Analysis of PBMCs was direct, with no culture step. This clone has a handful of counts. This TCR was sampled from a person between 40 and 80 years old with oral cavity squamous cell carcinoma. Sequenced material: PBMCs, taken before nivolumab (anti-PD-1) treatment. This chain connects TRBV10-3 to TRBJ1-1; no firm D call. The CDR3 DNA sequence: TGTGCCATCAGTGATCTCGGGGAAGGTGATGCTTTCTTT. Translated, it gives CAISDLGEGDAFF.